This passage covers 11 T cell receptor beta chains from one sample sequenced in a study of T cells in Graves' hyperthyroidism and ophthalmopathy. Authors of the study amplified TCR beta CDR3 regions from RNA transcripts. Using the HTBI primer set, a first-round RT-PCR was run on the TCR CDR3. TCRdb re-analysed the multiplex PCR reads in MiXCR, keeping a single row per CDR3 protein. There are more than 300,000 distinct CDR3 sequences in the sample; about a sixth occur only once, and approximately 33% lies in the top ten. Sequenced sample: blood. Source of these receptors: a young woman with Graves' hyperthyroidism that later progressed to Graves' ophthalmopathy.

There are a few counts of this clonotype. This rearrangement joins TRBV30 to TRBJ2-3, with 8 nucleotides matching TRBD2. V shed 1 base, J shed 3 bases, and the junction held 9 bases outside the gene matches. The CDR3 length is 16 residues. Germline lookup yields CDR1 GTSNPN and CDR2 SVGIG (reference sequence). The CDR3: CAWSGPSSGGTDTQYF. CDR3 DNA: TGTGCCTGGAGTGGACCCTCGAGCGGGGGAACAGATACGCAGTATTTT. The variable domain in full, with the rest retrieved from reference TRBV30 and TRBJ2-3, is SQTIHQWPATLVQPVGSPLSLECTVEGTSNPNLYWYRQAAGRGLQLLFYSVGIGQISSEVPQNLSASRPQDRQFILSSKKLLLSDSGFYLCAWSGPSSGGTDTQYFGPGTRLTVL.

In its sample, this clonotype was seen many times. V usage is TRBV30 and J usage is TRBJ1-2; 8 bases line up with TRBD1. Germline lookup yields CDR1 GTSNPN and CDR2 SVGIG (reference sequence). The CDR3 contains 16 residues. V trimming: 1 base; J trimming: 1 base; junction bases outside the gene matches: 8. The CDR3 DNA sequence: TGTGCCTGGAGTGGGGGGGACAGGTCCCTTAACTATGGCTACACCTTC. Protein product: CAWSGGDRSLNYGYTF.

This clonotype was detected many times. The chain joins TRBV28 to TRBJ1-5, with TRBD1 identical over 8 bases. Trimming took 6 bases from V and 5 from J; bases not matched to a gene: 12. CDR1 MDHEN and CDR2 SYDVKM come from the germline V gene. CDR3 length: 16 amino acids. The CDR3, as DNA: TGTGCCAGCAGCCAAGGACAGGGAGAAGGGGATCAGCCCCAGCATTTT. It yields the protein CASSQGQGEGDQPQHF.

The CDR3 sequence: CASSLVDRGAGELFF. The CDR3 nucleotides read TGTGCCAGCAGCTTGGTTGATAGGGGCGCCGGGGAGCTGTTTTTT. The V call is TRBV5-4, the J call TRBJ2-2, with D possibly being TRBD1 (5 bases). Germline V gene data show CDR1 as SGHNT and CDR2 as YYREEE (reference sequence). The CDR3 loop spans 15 amino acids. V was clipped by 0 bases and J by 6 bases, with 12 bases between them.

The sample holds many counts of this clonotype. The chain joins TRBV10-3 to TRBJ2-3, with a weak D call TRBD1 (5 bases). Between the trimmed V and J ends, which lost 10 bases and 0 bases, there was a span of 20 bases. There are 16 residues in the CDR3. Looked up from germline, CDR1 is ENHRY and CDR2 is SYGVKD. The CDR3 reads CATRTQQGPSTDTQYF. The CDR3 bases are TGTGCCACGAGAACACAGCAGGGCCCGAGCACAGATACGCAGTATTTT.

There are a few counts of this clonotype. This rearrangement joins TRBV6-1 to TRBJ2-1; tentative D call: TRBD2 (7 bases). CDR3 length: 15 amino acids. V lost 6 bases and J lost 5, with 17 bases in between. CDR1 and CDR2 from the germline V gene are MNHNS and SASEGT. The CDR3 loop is CASRNGGGAHNEQFF. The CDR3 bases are TGTGCCAGCAGAAATGGGGGGGGCGCACACAATGAGCAGTTCTTC.

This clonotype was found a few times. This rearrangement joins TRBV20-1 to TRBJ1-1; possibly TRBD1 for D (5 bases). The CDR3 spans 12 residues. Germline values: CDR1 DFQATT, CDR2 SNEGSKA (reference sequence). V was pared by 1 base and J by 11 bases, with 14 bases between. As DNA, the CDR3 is TGCAGTGCTAGAGGAACGGGACGCGGGGCTTTCTTT. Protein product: CSARGTGRGAFF.

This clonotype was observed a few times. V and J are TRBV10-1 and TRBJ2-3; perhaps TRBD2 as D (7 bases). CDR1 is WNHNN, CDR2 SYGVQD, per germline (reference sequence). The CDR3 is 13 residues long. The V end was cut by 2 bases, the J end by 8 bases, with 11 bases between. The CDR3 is CASSEMGGGTQYF. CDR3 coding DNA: TGCGCCAGCAGTGAGATGGGAGGGGGTACGCAGTATTTT.

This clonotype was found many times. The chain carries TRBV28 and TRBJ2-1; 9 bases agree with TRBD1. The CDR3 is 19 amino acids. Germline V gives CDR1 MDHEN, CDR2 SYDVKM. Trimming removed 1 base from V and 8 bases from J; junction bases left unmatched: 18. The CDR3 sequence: CASSLSRRATGTGIHEQFF. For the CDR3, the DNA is TGTGCCAGCAGTTTATCTAGGAGGGCTACCGGGACAGGGATCCATGAGCAGTTCTTC. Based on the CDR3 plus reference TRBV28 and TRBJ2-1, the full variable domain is DVKVTQSSRYLVKRTGEKVFLECVQDMDHENMFWYRQDPGLGLRLIYFSYDVKMKEKGDIPEGYSVSREKKERFSLILESASTNQTSMYLCASSLSRRATGTGIHEQFFGPGTRLTVL.

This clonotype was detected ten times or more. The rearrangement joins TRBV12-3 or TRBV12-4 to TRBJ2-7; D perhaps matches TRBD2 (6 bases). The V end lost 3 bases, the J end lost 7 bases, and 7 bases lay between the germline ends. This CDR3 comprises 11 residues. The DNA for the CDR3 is TGTGCCAGCAGTTTTGGGGGGGAGCAGTACTTC. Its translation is CASSFGGEQYF.

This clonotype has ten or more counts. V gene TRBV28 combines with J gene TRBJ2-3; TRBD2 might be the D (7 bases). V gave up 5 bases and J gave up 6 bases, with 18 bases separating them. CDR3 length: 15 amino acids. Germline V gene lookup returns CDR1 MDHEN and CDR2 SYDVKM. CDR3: CASSQLGGRGDTQYF. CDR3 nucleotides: TGTGCCAGCAGTCAACTCGGGGGGCGGGGTGATACGCAGTATTTT.